The 16 T cell receptor beta chains listed next were all sequenced from one sample in a study of glioma-infiltrating T cells after dendritic cell vaccination. TCRdb's copy holds only in-frame clones and misses some; the assay was immunoSEQ multiplex PCR. This table has approximately 84,000 clones, around 84% appearing once. The sample was blood, taken before dendritic cell vaccination. Source of these receptors: a human donor with glioblastoma.

This rearrangement joins TRBV4-2 to TRBJ2-5, with a possible D match to TRBD2 (6 bases). Per germline, CDR1 LGHNA and CDR2 YNFKEQ. This CDR3 spans 15 amino acids. V shed 1 base and J shed 4 bases, with 13 bases lying between them. The CDR3 region is CASSQAGVLRETQYF. The DNA for the CDR3 is TGTGCCAGCAGCCAAGCGGGAGTTTTACGAGAGACCCAGTACTTC.

The chain couples TRBV5-4 to TRBJ2-5, with TRBD2 identical over 10 bases. Germline V CDR1 and CDR2: SGHNT, YYREEE (reference sequence). V shed 4 bases and J 2 bases; nucleotides not matched to a gene: 5. CDR3 length equals 15 residues. CDR3 nucleotides: TGTGCCAGCAGCAAACTAGCGGGAAGACAAGAGACCCAGTACTTC. Its protein product is CASSKLAGRQETQYF.

The CDR3 sequence is CASSLAATGGSSYEQYF. DNA of the CDR3: TGTGCCAGCAGCTTAGCTGCGACAGGGGGCTCCTCCTACGAGCAGTACTTC. V gene TRBV7-2 combines with J gene TRBJ2-7; TRBD1 matches at 10 bases. This CDR3 has 17 residues. With 0 bases clipped from V and 0 bases from J, the junction kept 5 bases outside the gene matches. Germline V CDR1 and CDR2: SGHTA, FQGNSA.

The chain has TRBV5-4 and TRBJ2-5, with 11 bases that match TRBD2. V shed 0 bases, J shed 1 base, and the junction held 2 bases outside the gene matches. This CDR3 contains 16 residues. The germline V gene encodes CDR1 SGHNT and CDR2 YYREEE (reference sequence). CDR3 sequence (DNA): TGTGCCAGCAGCTTGGAGACTAGCGGGATCCAAGAGACCCAGTACTTC. This sequence encodes CASSLETSGIQETQYF.

The chain employs TRBV7-3 and TRBJ2-7; TRBD2 matches at 9 bases. Looked up from germline, CDR1 is SGHTA and CDR2 is FQGTGA. The CDR3 runs to 14 residues. V dropped 2 bases and J dropped 2; count of bases not matched to a gene: 1. CDR3 bases: TGTGCCAGCAGCTTAGCGGGAGGGACCTACGAGCAGTACTTC. It encodes CASSLAGGTYEQYF. Complete variable domain (other parts from reference TRBV7-3 and TRBJ2-7): GAGVSQTPSNKVTEKGKYVELRCDPISGHTALYWYRQSLGQGPEFLIYFQGTGAADDSGLPNDRFFAVRPEGSVSTLKIQRTERGDSAVYLCASSLAGGTYEQYFGPGTRLTVT.

This chain connects TRBV28 to TRBJ1-6; 9 bases line up with TRBD1. CDR3 length: 19 amino acids. Germline-derived CDR1 and CDR2 are MDHEN and SYDVKM. J was trimmed by 4 bases and V by 5 bases; bases with no gene match: 15. The CDR3 nucleotides are TGTGCCAGCAGTCACCGGAGACAGGGGGTGTCCCCTTATAATTCACCCCTCCACTTT. Its protein product is CASSHRRQGVSPYNSPLHF.

This clone has a single count. J is TRBJ2-5 and V is TRBV5-4, with 16 bases fitting TRBD2. The CDR3 spans 17 residues. Looked up from germline, CDR1 is SGHNT and CDR2 is YYREEE (reference sequence). Trimming took 5 bases from V and 2 from J; bases not matched to a gene: 6. CDR3 region: CASRPGLAGGQQETQYF. The DNA of the CDR3 is TGTGCCAGCAGGCCGGGACTAGCGGGGGGGCAACAAGAGACCCAGTACTTC.

As DNA, the CDR3 is TGTGCCAGCAACCCGGGACAGGGGTTTTATGGCTACACCTTC. Its protein product is CASNPGQGFYGYTF. The gene calls are TRBV6-5 and TRBJ1-2; TRBD1 matches at 10 bases. The CDR3 sequence is 14 residues long. The V gene end was trimmed by 7 bases and the J gene end by 5 bases; junction bases not matched to a gene: 7. CDR1 is MNHEY and CDR2 is SVGAGI in the germline V gene.

V and J are TRBV5-4 and TRBJ1-5; 8 bases match TRBD1. From germline, CDR1 is SGHNT and CDR2 YYREEE (reference sequence). The junction had 5 bases not matched to a gene; V was cut back by 2 bases and J by 7 bases. The length of the CDR3 is 14 residues. CDR3 coding DNA: TGTGCCAGCAGCTTTCAGGGGGCAGGGCAGCCCCAGCATTTT. Its protein is CASSFQGAGQPQHF.

This chain uses TRBV2 with TRBJ2-7; 12 bases are a match to TRBD2. This CDR3 contains 15 residues. V lost 10 bases to trimming and J lost 5 bases; unmatched junction nucleotides: 12. Germline-derived CDR1 and CDR2 are SNHLY and FYNNEI. In nucleotides, the CDR3 is TGTGCCACTGGACTAGCGGGATTCTCCTTTGACGAGCAGTACTTC. It specifies CATGLAGFSFDEQYF.

The V call is TRBV14, the J call TRBJ2-2; TRBD2 agrees at 7 bases. Germline values: CDR1 SGHDN, CDR2 FVKESK. The CDR3 consists of 14 residues. V was pared by 4 bases and J by 4 bases, with 3 bases of the junction left unmatched. The CDR3 protein is CASSPGLLTGELFF. CDR3 bases: TGTGCCAGCAGCCCGGGACTACTCACCGGGGAGCTGTTTTTT.

This clone was found a few times. The V gene is TRBV5-1, the J gene TRBJ1-2, with 9 positions matching TRBD1. This CDR3 contains 14 residues. V was clipped by 6 bases and J by 4 bases; unmatched bases: 7. CDR1 and CDR2 from the germline V gene are SGHRS and YFSETQ. CDR3: CASNPGQGGYGYTF. The CDR3 nucleotides read TGCGCCAGCAACCCGGGACAGGGCGGCTATGGCTACACCTTC.

This clone came up a few times. For the CDR3, the DNA is TGTGCCAGCAGCCCAGTAGCCCCGACAGGGCTTCAAGAGACCCAGTACTTC. Protein product: CASSPVAPTGLQETQYF. V is TRBV7-9 and J is TRBJ2-5, with TRBD1 matching 7 bases. Germline V gene lookup returns CDR1 SEHNR and CDR2 FQNEAQ (reference sequence). This CDR3 spans 17 amino acids. Trimming at V came to 5 bases and at J to 2 bases, leaving 14 bases not matched to a gene.

The J gene is TRBJ1-2, the V gene TRBV5-4, with TRBD1 matching over 10 bases. With 4 bases clipped from V and 8 bases from J, the junction kept 5 bases outside the gene matches. CDR1 and CDR2 from the germline V gene are SGHNT and YYREEE (reference sequence). The CDR3 runs 13 residues. As DNA, the CDR3 is TGTGCCAGCAGCCGTGGACAGGGGGACGGCTACACCTTC. Translation: CASSRGQGDGYTF.

The rearrangement links TRBV5-4 to TRBJ1-1; 8 nucleotides align to TRBD1. J gave up 0 bases and V 0 bases, and 1 base lay outside the gene matches. This CDR3 has 15 amino acids. CDR1 is SGHNT, CDR2 YYREEE, per germline (reference sequence). The chain's CDR3 is CASSLGTGMNTEAFF. The DNA for the CDR3 is TGTGCCAGCAGCTTGGGGACAGGGATGAACACTGAAGCTTTCTTT.

The CDR3 reads CASTRLQNRDGYTF. The CDR3 nucleotides read TGTGCCAGCACCCGTCTTCAAAACAGGGATGGCTACACCTTC. The chain has TRBV6-5 and TRBJ1-2; maybe TRBD1 (6 bases). V was pared by 7 bases and J by 6 bases, with 18 bases between. This CDR3 is built from 14 residues. From germline, CDR1 is MNHEY and CDR2 SVGAGI.